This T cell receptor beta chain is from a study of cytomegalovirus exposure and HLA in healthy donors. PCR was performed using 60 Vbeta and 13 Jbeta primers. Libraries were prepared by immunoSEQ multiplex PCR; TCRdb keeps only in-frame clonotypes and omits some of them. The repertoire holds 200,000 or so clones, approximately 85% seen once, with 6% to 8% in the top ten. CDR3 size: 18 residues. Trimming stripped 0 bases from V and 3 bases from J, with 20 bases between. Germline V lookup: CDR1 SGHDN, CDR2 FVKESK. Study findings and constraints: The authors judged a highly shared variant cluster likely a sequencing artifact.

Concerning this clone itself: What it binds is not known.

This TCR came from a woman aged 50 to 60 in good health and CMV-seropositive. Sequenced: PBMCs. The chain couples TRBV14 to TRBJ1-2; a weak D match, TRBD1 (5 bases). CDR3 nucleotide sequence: TGTGCCAGCAGCCAAGATTTTTTTCGGCGGGGGGTAGACTATGGCTACACCTTC. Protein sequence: CASSQDFFRRGVDYGYTF.